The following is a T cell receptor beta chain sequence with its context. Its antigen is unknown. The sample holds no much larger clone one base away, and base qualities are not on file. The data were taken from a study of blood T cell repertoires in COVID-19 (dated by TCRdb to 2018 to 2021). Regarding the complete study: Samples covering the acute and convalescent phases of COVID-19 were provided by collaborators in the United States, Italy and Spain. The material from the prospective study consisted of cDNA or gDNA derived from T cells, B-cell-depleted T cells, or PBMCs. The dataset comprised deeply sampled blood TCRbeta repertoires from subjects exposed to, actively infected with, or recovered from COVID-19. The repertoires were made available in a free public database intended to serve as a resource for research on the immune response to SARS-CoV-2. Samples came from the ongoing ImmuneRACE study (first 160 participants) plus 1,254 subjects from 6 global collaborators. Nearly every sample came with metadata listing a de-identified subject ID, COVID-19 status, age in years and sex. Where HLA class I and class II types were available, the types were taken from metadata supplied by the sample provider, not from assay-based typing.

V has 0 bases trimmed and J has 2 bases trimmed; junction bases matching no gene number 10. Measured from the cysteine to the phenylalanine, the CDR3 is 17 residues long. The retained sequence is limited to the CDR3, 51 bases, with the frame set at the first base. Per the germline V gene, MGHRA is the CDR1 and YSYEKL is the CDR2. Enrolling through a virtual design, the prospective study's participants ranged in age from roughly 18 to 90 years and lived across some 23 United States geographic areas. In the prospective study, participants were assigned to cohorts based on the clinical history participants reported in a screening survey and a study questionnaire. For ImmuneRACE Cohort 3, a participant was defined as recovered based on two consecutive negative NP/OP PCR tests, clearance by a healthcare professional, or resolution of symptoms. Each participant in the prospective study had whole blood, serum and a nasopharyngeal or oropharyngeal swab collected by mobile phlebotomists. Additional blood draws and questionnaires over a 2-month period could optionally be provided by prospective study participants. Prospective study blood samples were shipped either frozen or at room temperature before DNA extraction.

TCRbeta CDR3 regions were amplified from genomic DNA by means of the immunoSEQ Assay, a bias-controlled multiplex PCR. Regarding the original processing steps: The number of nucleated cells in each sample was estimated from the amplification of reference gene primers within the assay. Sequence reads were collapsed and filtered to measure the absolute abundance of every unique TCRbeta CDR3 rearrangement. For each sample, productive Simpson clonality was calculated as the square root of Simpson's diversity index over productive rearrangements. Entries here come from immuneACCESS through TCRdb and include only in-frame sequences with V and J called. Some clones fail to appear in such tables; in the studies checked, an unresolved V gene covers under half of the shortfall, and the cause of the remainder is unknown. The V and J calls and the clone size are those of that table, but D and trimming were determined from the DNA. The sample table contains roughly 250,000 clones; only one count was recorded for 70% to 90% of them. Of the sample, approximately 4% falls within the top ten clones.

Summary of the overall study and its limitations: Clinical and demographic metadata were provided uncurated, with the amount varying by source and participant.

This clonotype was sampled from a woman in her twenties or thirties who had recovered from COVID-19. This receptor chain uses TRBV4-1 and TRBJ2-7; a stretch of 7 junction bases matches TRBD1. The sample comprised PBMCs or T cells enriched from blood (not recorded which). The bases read TGCGCCAGCAGCCAAGATACCCTTTTGGACAGGACCTACGAGCAGTACTTC. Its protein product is CASSQDTLLDRTYEQYF.